These 5 T cell receptor beta chains share one sample of origin, sequenced in a study of blood T cell repertoires in COVID-19. Here immunoSEQ multiplex PCR was the method, and the copy in TCRdb shows in-frame clones only, minus some. The sample consists of just under 20,000 clones, 80% to 95% of them appearing once. The sequencing input was peripheral blood. All receptors come from a woman in her forties or fifties with active COVID-19.

The gene calls are TRBV19 and TRBJ1-2, with D hard to call. The germline gives CDR1 LNHDA, CDR2 SQIVND (reference sequence). The CDR3 covers 12 residues. V was trimmed by 5 bases and J by 7 bases, leaving 11 bases between them. The CDR3 DNA follows: TGTGCCAGTAGTTCAAGACGCGGTGGCTACACCTTC. Its protein is CASSSRRGGYTF.

The rearrangement joins TRBV6-6 to TRBJ2-1; D gene uncertain. The CDR3 is 13 amino acids. Germline lookup yields CDR1 MNHNY and CDR2 SVGAGI (reference sequence). V was clipped by 9 bases and J by 0 bases, with 9 bases between them. CDR3 sequence: CASKQSSYNEQFF. The CDR3 DNA reads as TGTGCCAGTAAACAGAGCTCCTACAATGAGCAGTTCTTC.

The chain joins TRBV20-1 to TRBJ1-2, with a tentative D call TRBD1 (5 bases). Trimming pared 3 bases from V and 8 bases from J, leaving 16 bases between. The germline gives CDR1 DFQATT, CDR2 SNEGSKA (reference sequence). The CDR3 contains 13 residues. The CDR3 is CSASLVGARGYTF. Written as DNA, the CDR3 is TGCAGTGCTAGTTTGGTAGGGGCGCGAGGCTACACCTTC.

This chain uses TRBV9 with TRBJ1-5, with TRBD1 matching over 8 bases. V gave up 4 bases and J gave up 0 bases; unmatched junction bases: 9. The CDR3 has 17 amino acids. Germline V lookup: CDR1 SGDLS, CDR2 YYNGEE. The CDR3 region is CASSPVPTGDSNQPQHF. The CDR3 DNA reads TGTGCCAGCAGCCCAGTCCCGACAGGGGATAGCAATCAGCCCCAGCATTTT.

The CDR3 protein is CASSDNRGPSYEQYF. The DNA of the CDR3 is TGTGCCAGCAGCGATAACAGGGGACCCTCCTACGAGCAGTACTTC. The V gene is TRBV6-5, the J gene TRBJ2-7, with 7 positions matching TRBD1. Trimming cost V 6 bases and J 0 bases; bases outside gene matches: 8. Germline assignment: CDR1 MNHEY and CDR2 SVGAGI. The CDR3 loop spans 15 amino acids.